This T cell receptor (beta chain) stems from a study of beta chain features in type 1 diabetes (dated by TCRdb to 2017 to 2018). Turning to the overall study: Mean age, gender distribution, total cell number and subset yield were not different between patients and healthy donors. A total of about 100 million sorted cells were examined across all samples, and RNA yield correlated strongly with the number of cells per subset. In the study, TCRB repertoires of sorted circulating CD4+ T cell subsets from recently diagnosed type 1 diabetes patients were compared with those of matched healthy donors. Naive and central memory subsets were obtained from all 30 or so donors, but regulatory and stem cell-like memory subsets were isolated from only 8 patients and roughly eight healthy donors. Study-level results and caveats: Because the HLA sub-analyses included only small numbers of individuals, any influence of HLA type on TCRB rearrangement was left unresolved. PCR may preferentially amplify shorter templates, but because patient and control samples were amplified and corrected together, any resulting skew would affect both groups equally. The naive, central memory and regulatory TCRB repertoires appeared to resemble one another more closely among patients than among healthy donors. Because cDNA was sequenced instead of genomic DNA, highly expressing activated cells could be over-represented, though the groups showed no difference in activation or CD3 levels. Patients with type 1 diabetes made fewer insertions and deleted more nucleotides at VDJ recombination sites, implying thymic rearrangement abnormalities. Type 1 diabetes patients showed a moderate but significant shortening of TCRB CDR3 length in all four CD4+ subsets.

All of the isolated RNA was reverse transcribed with the High Capacity cDNA Reverse Transcription Kit, so expressed TCRB transcripts were sequenced. Deep immunoSEQ sequencing was applied to naive, central memory and regulatory T cell samples, giving an average of roughly 3.5 million total reads per sample. Sorted cells were lysed in RLT buffer, and RNA was extracted using DNase-treated RNeasy Micro or Mini kits according to cell number. Each cell subset was processed on its own to prevent cross-contamination, while patient and healthy donor samples were processed together. The immunoSEQ multiplex PCR was used to amplify TCRB sequences from cDNA, yielding 87-bp fragments that span the CDR3 region. Amplicons were sequenced on the Illumina HiSeq platform. The authors' pipeline ran thus. Synthetic template baselines were used to correct PCR bias computationally, reads within Hamming distance 2 were collapsed, and singletons that could not be merged were discarded. Reads were aligned against IMGT so that V, D and J genes, CDR3 length and insertions or deletions at six rearrangement sites could be assigned. Within each subset, clonotype counts were normalized to sorted cell number, after which true diversity and Gini coefficients were computed with the tcR R package. Repertoire sharing was quantified using the overlap coefficient calculated on TCRB nucleotide sequences. Sourced from immuneACCESS, this table was stored by TCRdb with only in-frame sequences that have V and J called. A share of the clones is absent; for the studies checked, an unresolved V gene accounts for under half, and the remainder has no known explanation. Clonal size and the V and J genes are those of that table, whereas D and trimming came from the DNA. This sample holds 200,000 to 300,000 clones; 25% to 35% were observed only once. The ten most abundant clones make up under 4.5% of the sample.

In this sample, this clone turned up a few times. The antigen it recognizes is unknown. No per-base quality is available; no much larger clone lies one base away. The CDR3 goes from the cysteine to the phenylalanine over 15 residues. The entry retains the CDR3 DNA only, 45 bases that are in frame from base 1. The germline V gene encodes CDR1 SGHNT and CDR2 YYREEE (reference sequence). The V end loses 4 bases and the J end loses 3 bases, and a stretch of 16 bases separates them. Each donor gave one peripheral blood draw, averaging roughly 100 mL, which was collected into heparinised tubes. Using a panel that included CD45RO, CCR7, CD25, CD127, CD95 and CD27, naive, central memory, regulatory and stem cell-like memory CD4+ T cells were sorted on a BD FACSAria II. Purity was above 95% for every sorted population. PBMCs were separated immediately by Lymphoprep density gradient centrifugation and were stained directly, without being cultured. To minimize batch effects, samples were stained and sorted in pairs, one healthy donor with one patient per experiment.

Sequenced material: central memory CD4+ T cells from blood. This receptor was identified in a man under 40 in good health. The sequence joins TRBV5-4 to TRBJ1-1, with no confident D gene call. The CDR3 protein: CASSQDSTPYTEAFF. The DNA sequence follows: TGTGCCAGCAGCCAAGATAGTACGCCTTACACTGAAGCTTTCTTT. The entire variable domain, with the stretches around the CDR3 drawn from the reference TRBV5-4 and TRBJ1-1 proteins, is ETGVTQSPTHLIKTRGQQVTLRCSSQSGHNTVSWYQQALGQGPQFIFQYYREEENGRGNFPPRFSGLQFPNYSSELNVNALELDDSALYLCASSQDSTPYTEAFFGQGTRLTVV.